The entry that follows covers one T cell receptor (beta chain) sequence. The record originates from a study of OX40 agonist ivuxolimab in advanced cancers. TCRdb's table, derived via immunoSEQ multiplex PCR, lists solely in-frame clones and lacks some. The data show about 90,000 clones, around 90% seen once. The CDR3 is 15 residues long. Germline V CDR1 and CDR2: MDHEN, SYDVKM. V dropped 6 bases and J dropped 7 bases, with 19 bases sitting between them. The origin of this receptor is an adult with an advanced solid tumor such as melanoma, head and neck, liver or kidney cancer. Sequencing used CD4+ or CD8+ T cells sorted from blood, obtained in a trial of the OX40 agonist ivuxolimab. The chain joins TRBV28 to TRBJ1-5; maybe TRBD1 (6 bases). CDR3 amino acids: CASRSPGAISQPQHF. CDR3 bases: TGTGCCAGCAGATCCCCAGGGGCTATATCCCAGCCCCAGCATTTT. Variable domain in full (rest from reference TRBV28 and TRBJ1-5): DVKVTQSSRYLVKRTGEKVFLECVQDMDHENMFWYRQDPGLGLRLIYFSYDVKMKEKGDIPEGYSVSREKKERFSLILESASTNQTSMYLCASRSPGAISQPQHFGDGTRLSIL.